This TCR beta chain is from a study of shared T cell receptors in the human thymus. This clone was seen just once. Trimming removed 2 bases at V and 3 bases at J, with 14 bases between. Per the germline V gene, CDR1 is MNHEY and CDR2 is SVGAGI. The CDR3 has 15 residues. Clones were sequenced by immunoSEQ multiplex PCR, and TCRdb holds only the in-frame ones, with some missing. This sample has approximately 490,000 clones, with about 84% found just once. The sample also formed part of further work on human thymus T cells. This second study notes: Healthy Finnish infants having corrective surgery for congenital heart defects served as donors. Corrective cardiac operations yielded the resected thymus tissue. Blood and thymic repertoires both appeared biased in V and J gene usage. Reports from related research described highly overlapping thymic repertoires among unrelated individuals.

J is TRBJ2-7 and V is TRBV6-5; TRBD2 might be the D (6 bases). The sample taken for sequencing was thymocytes. The source of this sequence is a boy in the first two years of life with a congenital heart defect. CDR3 loop: CASSYLRENGYEQYF. CDR3 nucleotide sequence: TGTGCCAGCAGTTACCTCCGGGAGAATGGCTACGAGCAGTACTTC.